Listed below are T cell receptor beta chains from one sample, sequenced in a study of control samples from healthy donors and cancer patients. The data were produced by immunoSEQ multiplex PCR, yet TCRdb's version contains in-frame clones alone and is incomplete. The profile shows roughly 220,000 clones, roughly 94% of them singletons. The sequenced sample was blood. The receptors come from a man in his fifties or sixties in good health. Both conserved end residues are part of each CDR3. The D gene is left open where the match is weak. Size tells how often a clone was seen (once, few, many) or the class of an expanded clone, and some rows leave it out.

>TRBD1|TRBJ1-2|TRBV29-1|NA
CSVGGQQRYTF
TGCAGCGTTGGGGGACAGCAGAGGTACACCTTC
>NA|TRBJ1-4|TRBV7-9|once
CASSLAETKNEKLFF
TGTGCCAGCAGCTTAGCGGAGACAAAGAATGAAAAACTGTTTTTT
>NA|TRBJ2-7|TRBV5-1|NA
CASSFDSSYEQYF
TGCGCCAGCAGCTTCGACAGTAGCTACGAGCAGTACTTC
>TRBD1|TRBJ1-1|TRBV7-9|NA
CASSRWTGMGTQNTEAFF
TGTGCCAGCAGCCGGTGGACAGGGATGGGGACGCAGAACACTGAAGCTTTCTTT
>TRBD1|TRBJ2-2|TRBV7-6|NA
CASSLGRGHDTGELFF
TGTGCCAGCAGCTTAGGCAGGGGGCACGACACCGGGGAGCTGTTTTTT
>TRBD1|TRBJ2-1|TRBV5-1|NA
CASSLTGWDRDMALAANEQFF
TGCGCCAGCAGCTTGACTGGCTGGGACAGGGATATGGCCCTCGCCGCCAATGAGCAGTTCTTC
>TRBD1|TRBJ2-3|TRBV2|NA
CASSRQGYSTDTQYF
TGTGCCAGCAGTCGACAGGGCTACAGCACAGATACGCAGTATTTT
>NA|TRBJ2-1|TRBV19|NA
CASSILSGQQFF
TGTGCCAGTAGTATTTTATCAGGGCAGCAGTTCTTC
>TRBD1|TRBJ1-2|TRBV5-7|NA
CASSKKLRGLGYGYTF
TGTGCCAGCAGCAAGAAATTGAGGGGGCTAGGGTATGGCTACACCTTC
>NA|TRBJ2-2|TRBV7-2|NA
CASSLLAGADGTGELFF
TGTGCCAGCAGCCTATTGGCGGGGGCGGACGGCACCGGGGAGCTGTTTTTT
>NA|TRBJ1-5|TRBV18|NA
CASSPPYVGAGNQPQHF
TGTGCCAGCTCACCACCGTACGTGGGAGCGGGCAATCAGCCCCAGCATTTT
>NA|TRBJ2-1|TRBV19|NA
CASSNWGNEQFF
TGTGCCAGTAGTAACTGGGGGAATGAGCAGTTCTTC
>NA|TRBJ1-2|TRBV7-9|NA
CASSRSDGYTF
TGTGCCAGCAGCCGAAGCGATGGCTACACCTTC
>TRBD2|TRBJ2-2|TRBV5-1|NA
CASSLGSGVTGELFF
TGCGCCAGCAGCTTGGGTAGCGGGGTGACCGGGGAGCTGTTTTTT
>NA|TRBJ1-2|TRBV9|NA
CASSVVPGEAYGYTF
TGTGCCAGCAGCGTAGTTCCAGGGGAGGCCTATGGCTACACCTTC
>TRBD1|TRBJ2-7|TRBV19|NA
CASSTGQGGHNEQYF
TGTGCCAGTAGTACCGGACAGGGGGGTCATAACGAGCAGTACTTC
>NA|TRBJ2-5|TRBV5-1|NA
CASSLLGGLWETQYF
TGCGCCAGCAGCTTGCTCGGGGGGCTGTGGGAGACCCAGTACTTC
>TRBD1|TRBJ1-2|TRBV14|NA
CASSQEAGGRQGVRYGYTF
TGTGCCAGCAGCCAAGAAGCAGGAGGCCGACAGGGCGTGCGGTATGGCTACACCTTC